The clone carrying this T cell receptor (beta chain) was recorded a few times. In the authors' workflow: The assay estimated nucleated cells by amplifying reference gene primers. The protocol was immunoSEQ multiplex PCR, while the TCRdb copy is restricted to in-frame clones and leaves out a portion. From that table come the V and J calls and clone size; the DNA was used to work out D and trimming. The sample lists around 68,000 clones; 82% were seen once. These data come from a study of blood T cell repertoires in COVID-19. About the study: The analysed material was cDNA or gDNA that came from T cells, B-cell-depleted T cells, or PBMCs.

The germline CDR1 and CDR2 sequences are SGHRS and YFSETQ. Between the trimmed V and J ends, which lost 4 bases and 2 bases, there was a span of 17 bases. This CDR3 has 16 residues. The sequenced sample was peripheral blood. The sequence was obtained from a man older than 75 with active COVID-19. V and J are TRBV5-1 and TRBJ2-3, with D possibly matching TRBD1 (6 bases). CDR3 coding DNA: TGCGCCAGCAGCGCTCAACCGGGACAAAACACAGATACGCAGTATTTT. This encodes CASSAQPGQNTDTQYF.